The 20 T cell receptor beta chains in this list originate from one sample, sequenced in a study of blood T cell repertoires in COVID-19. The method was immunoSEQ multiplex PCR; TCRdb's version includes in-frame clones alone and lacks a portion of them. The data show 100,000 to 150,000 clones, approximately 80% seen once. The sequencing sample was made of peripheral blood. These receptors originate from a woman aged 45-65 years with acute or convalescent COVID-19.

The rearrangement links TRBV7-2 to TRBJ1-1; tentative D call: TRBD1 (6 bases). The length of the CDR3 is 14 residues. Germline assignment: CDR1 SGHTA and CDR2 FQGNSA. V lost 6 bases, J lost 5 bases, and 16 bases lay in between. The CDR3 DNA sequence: TGTGCCAGCAGTTACGGACAGTTGAGGACTGAAGCTTTCTTT. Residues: CASSYGQLRTEAFF.

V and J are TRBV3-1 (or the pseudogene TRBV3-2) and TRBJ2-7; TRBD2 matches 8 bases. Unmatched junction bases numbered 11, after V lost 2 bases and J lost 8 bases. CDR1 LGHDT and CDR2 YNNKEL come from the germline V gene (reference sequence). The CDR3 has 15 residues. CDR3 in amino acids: CASSQSLAGGPQQYF. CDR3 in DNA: TGTGCCAGCAGCCAATCCCTCGCGGGGGGCCCTCAGCAGTACTTC.

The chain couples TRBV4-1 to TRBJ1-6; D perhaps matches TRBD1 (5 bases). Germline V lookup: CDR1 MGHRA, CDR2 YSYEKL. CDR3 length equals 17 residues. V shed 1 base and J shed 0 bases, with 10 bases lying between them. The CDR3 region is CASSQVTASSYNSPLHF. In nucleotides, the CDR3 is TGCGCCAGCAGCCAAGTGACAGCCAGCTCCTATAATTCACCCCTCCACTTT.

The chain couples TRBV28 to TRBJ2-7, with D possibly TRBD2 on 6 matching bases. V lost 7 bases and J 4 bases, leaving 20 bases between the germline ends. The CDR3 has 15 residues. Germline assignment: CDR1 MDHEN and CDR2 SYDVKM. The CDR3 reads CASTPYGGGLYEQYF. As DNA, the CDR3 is TGTGCCAGCACCCCCTATGGGGGAGGTCTGTACGAGCAGTACTTC.

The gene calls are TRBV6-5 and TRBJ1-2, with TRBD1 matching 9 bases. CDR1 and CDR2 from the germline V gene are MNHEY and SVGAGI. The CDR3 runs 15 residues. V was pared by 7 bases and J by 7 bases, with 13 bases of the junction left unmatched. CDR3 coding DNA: TGTGCCAGCATCCAATCAACAGGGGGCGCCGGTGGCTACACCTTC. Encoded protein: CASIQSTGGAGGYTF.

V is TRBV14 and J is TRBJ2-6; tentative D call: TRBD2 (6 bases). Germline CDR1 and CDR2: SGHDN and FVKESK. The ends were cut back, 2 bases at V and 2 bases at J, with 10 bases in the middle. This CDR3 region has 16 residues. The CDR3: CASSQIRGTGANVLTF. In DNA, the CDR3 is TGTGCCAGCAGCCAAATCCGCGGGACTGGGGCCAACGTCCTGACTTTC.

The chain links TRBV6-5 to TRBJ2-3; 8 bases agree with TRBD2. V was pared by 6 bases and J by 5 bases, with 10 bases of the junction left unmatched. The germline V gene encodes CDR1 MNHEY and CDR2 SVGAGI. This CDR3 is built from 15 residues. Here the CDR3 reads CASRHWAGGGDTQYF. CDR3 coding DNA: TGTGCCAGCAGGCATTGGGCGGGGGGCGGAGATACGCAGTATTTT.

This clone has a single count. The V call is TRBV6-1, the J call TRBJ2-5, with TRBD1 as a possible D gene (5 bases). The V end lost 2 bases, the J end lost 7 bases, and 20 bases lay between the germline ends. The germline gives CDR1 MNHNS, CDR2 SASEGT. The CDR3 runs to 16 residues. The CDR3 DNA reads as TGTGCCAGCAGTGAATTTTCCCGACAGACGCTTGGGACCCAGTACTTC. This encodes CASSEFSRQTLGTQYF.

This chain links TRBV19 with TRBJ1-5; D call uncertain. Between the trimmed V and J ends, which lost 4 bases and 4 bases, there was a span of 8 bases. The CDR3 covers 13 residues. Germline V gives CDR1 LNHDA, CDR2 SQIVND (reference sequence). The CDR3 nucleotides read TGTGCCAGTAGTACCGCCGGGAATCAGCCCCAGCATTTT. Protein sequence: CASSTAGNQPQHF.

In DNA form, the CDR3 reads TGTGCCAGCAGCCTCCAGACAGGCCGGGTACCTGGTGGGCAGTTCTTC. Protein product: CASSLQTGRVPGGQFF. The rearrangement uses TRBV25-1 and TRBJ2-1; tentatively, D is TRBD1 (6 bases). Trimming removed 6 bases from V and 12 bases from J, with 27 bases in between. CDR3 size: 16 residues. Germline V CDR1 and CDR2: MGHDK, SYGVNS.

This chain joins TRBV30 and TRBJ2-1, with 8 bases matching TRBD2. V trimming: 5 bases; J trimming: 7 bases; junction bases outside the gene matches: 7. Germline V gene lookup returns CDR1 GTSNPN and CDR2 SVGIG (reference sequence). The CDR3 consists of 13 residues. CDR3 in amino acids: CAWPGGGGNEQFF. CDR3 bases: TGTGCCTGGCCGGGAGGGGGGGGGAATGAGCAGTTCTTC.

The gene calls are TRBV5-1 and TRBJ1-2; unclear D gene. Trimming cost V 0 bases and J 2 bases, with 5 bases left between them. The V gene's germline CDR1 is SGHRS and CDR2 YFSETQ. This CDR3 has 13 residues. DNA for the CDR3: TGCGCCAGCAGCTTGGGGGAGAACTATGGCTACACCTTC. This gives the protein CASSLGENYGYTF.

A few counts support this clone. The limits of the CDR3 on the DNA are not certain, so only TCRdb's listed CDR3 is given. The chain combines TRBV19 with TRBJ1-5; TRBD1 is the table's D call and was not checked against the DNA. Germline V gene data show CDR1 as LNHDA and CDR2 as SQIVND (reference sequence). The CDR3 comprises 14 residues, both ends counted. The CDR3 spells CASTSGQGNQPQHF.

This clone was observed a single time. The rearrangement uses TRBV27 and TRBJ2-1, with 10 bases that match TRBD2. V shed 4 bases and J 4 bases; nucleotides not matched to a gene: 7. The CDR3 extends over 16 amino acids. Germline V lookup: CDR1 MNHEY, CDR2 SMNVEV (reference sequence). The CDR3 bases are TGTGCCAGCAGTTCAGTTTCAGCGGGAGGGTACAATGAGCAGTTCTTC. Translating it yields CASSSVSAGGYNEQFF.

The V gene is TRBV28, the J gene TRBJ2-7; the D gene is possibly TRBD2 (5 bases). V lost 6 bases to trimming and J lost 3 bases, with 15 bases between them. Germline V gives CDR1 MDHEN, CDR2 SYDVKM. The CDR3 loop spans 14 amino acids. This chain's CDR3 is CASSYRAGYYEQYF. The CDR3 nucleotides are TGTGCCAGCAGCTATAGGGCGGGCTACTACGAGCAGTACTTC.

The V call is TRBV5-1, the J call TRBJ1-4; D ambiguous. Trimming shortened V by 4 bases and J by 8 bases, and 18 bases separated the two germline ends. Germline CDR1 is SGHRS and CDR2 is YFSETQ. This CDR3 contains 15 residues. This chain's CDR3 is CASSLGGDRAEKLFF. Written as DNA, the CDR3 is TGCGCCAGCAGCCTTGGAGGAGACCGAGCGGAAAAACTGTTTTTT.

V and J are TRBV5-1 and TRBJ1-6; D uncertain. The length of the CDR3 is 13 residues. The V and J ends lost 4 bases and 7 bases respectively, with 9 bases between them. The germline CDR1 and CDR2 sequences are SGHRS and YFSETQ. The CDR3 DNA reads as TGCGCCAGCAGCCCCAGATCCAATTCACCCCTCCACTTT. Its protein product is CASSPRSNSPLHF.

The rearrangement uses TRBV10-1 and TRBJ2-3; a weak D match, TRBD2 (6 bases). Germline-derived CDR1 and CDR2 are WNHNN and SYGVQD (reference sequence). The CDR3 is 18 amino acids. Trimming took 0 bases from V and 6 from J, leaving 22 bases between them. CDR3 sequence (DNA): TGCGCCAGCAGTGAGTCTGGAGGTGGCGGGACGGAGCTCGATACGCAGTATTTT. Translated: CASSESGGGGTELDTQYF.

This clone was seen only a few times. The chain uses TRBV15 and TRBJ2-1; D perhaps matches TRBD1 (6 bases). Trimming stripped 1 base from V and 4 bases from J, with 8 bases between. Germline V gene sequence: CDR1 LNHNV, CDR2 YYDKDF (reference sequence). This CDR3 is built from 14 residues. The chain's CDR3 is CATSRVQGYNEQFF. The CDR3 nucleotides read TGTGCCACCAGCAGAGTACAGGGTTACAATGAGCAGTTCTTC.

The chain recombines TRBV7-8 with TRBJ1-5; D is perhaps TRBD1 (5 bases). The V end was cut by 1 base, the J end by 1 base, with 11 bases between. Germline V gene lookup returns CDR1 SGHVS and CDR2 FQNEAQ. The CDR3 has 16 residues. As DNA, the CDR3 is TGTGCCAGCAGCTTAGTTTGGGCAGGGAGCAATCAGCCCCAGCATTTT. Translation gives CASSLVWAGSNQPQHF.